This T cell receptor beta chain was sequenced in a study of type 1 and type 2 diabetes patients. As for the study in general: Magnetic bead positive selection isolated CD4+ or CD8+ T cells from PBMCs. General study findings and limits: Type 2 diabetes and control V and J usage correlated highly, roughly 0.97.

Concerning this clonotype: The antigen remains unidentified.

The V and J ends lost 5 bases and 3 bases respectively, with 14 bases between them. The CDR3 is 15 amino acids. CDR1 and CDR2 (germline): SNHLY, FYNNEI. Genomic DNA was the PCR template. Amplification of the beta chain CDR3 used 30 forward and 13 reverse multiplex primers. In TCRdb, the multiplex PCR reads were re-called with MiXCR into one record per CDR3 protein. The sample shows 250,000 or so distinct CDR3 sequences, around 47% of them seen only once. The receptor's source is a man between 18 and 35 years old with type 2 diabetes. This chain links TRBV2 with TRBJ1-5; D ambiguous. The sequencing input was peripheral blood mononuclear cells (PBMCs). In DNA, the CDR3 is TGTGCCAGCAGTTTTTTCTCCCAGAACAATCAGCCCCAGCATTTT. Translation gives CASSFFSQNNQPQHF.